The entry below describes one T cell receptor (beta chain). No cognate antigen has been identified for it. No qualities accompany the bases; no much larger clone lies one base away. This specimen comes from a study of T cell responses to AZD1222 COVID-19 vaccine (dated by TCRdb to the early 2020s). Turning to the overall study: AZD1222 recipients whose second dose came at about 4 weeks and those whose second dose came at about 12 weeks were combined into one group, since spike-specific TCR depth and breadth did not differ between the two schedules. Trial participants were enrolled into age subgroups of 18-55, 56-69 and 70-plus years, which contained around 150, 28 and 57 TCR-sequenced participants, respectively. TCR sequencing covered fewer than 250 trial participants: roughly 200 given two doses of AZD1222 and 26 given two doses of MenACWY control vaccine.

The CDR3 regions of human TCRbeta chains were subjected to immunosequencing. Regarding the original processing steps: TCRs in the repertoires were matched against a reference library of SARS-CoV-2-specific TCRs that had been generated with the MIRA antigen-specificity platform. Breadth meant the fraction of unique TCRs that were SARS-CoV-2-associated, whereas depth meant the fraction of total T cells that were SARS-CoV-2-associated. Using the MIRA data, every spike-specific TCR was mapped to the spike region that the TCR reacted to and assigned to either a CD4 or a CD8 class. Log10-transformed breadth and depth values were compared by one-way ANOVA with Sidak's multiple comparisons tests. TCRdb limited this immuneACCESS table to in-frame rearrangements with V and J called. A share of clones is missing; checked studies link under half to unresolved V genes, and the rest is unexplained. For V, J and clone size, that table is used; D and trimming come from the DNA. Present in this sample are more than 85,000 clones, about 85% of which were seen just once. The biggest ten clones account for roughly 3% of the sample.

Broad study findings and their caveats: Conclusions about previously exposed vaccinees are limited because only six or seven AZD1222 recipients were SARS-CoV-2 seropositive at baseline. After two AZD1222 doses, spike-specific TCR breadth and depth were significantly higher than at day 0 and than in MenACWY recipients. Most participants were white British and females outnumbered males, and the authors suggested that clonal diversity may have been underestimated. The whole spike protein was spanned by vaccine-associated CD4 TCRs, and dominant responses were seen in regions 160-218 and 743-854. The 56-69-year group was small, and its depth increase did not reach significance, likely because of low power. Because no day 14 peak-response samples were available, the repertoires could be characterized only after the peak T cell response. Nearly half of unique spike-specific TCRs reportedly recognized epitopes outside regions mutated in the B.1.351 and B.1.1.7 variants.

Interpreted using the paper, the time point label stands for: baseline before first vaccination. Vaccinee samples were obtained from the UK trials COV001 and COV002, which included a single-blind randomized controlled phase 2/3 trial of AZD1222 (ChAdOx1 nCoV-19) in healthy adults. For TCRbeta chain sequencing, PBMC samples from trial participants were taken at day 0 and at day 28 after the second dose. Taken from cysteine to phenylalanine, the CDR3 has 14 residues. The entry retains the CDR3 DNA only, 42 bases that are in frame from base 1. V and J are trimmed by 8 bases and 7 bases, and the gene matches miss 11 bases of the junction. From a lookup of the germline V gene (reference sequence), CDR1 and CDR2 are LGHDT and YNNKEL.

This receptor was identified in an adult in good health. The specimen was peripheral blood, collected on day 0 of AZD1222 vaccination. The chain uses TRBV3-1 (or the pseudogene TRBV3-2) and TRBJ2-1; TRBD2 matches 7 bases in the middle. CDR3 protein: CASHSRGGTNEQFF. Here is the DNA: TGTGCCAGCCACTCCCGGGGAGGGACGAATGAGCAGTTCTTC.